What follows are 2 T cell receptor beta chains derived from one specimen sequenced in a study of blood T cell repertoires in COVID-19. Here immunoSEQ multiplex PCR was the method, and the copy in TCRdb shows in-frame clones only, minus some. The sample has around 190,000 clones, about 86% seen once. The material sequenced was peripheral blood. Every receptor here comes from a man between 50 and 59 years old with active or convalescent COVID-19.

The chain joins TRBV29-1 to TRBJ2-1, with D possibly TRBD1 on 5 matching bases. CDR3 length: 12 residues. Germline CDR1 and CDR2: SQVTM and ANQGSEA. V lost 2 bases and J 9 bases, leaving 11 bases between the germline ends. The CDR3 spells CSVEQRGSEQFF. CDR3 bases: TGCAGCGTTGAACAAAGGGGCAGTGAGCAGTTCTTC.

The V and J genes are TRBV12-3 or TRBV12-4 and TRBJ2-1; D is unresolved. The V end lost 4 bases, the J end lost 8 bases, and 6 bases lay between the germline ends. The CDR3 is 11 amino acids. The CDR3 loop reads CASSSYYEQFF. CDR3 nucleotide sequence: TGTGCCAGCAGTTCTTACTATGAGCAGTTCTTC.